Following are 4 T cell receptor beta chains from one sample sequenced in a study of shared clonotypes between healthy human individuals. Clones were read by immunoSEQ multiplex PCR, and TCRdb kept only the in-frame ones, dropping some. This table holds more than 150,000 clones, 80% to 95% found once. The sample comprised naive CD4+ T cells sorted from blood. Documented subset: CD45RA+ positively selected. The receptors here all came from a woman in her 30s in good health.

The rearrangement uses TRBV28 and TRBJ1-2, with D possibly being TRBD1 (5 bases). V dropped 5 bases and J dropped 8 bases, with 15 bases sitting between them. Germline CDR1 and CDR2: MDHEN and SYDVKM. This CDR3 contains 13 residues. CDR3 region: CASSPGPKGGYTF. The CDR3 coding sequence is TGTGCCAGCAGTCCGGGACCGAAGGGCGGCTACACCTTC.

The chain has TRBV10-3 and TRBJ2-5; weak D call: TRBD1 (6 bases). Trimming removed 4 bases from V and 4 bases from J, with 13 bases in between. The CDR3 extends over 14 amino acids. From germline, CDR1 is ENHRY and CDR2 SYGVKD. The CDR3 DNA is TGTGCCATCAGTGCGGGGCAGGGGAGAGAGACCCAGTACTTC. Translating it yields CAISAGQGRETQYF.

This rearrangement joins TRBV27 to TRBJ2-7, with TRBD1 identical over 7 bases. The ends lost 7 bases at V and 4 bases at J; junction bases unmatched: 10. CDR3 length: 14 amino acids. Germline V gene lookup returns CDR1 MNHEY and CDR2 SMNVEV (reference sequence). CDR3 in amino acids: CASKRIGGGYEQYF. CDR3 bases: TGTGCCAGCAAAAGAATAGGGGGCGGTTACGAGCAGTACTTC.

This clone is a singleton in its sample. V and J are TRBV28 and TRBJ2-7, with a possible D match to TRBD1 (5 bases). This CDR3 comprises 14 residues. Trimming removed 7 bases from V and 5 bases from J, with 18 bases in between. The V gene's germline CDR1 is MDHEN and CDR2 SYDVKM. Here the CDR3 reads CASTRPGRVHEQYF. The CDR3 DNA reads TGTGCCAGCACCCGTCCGGGCAGGGTCCACGAGCAGTACTTC.